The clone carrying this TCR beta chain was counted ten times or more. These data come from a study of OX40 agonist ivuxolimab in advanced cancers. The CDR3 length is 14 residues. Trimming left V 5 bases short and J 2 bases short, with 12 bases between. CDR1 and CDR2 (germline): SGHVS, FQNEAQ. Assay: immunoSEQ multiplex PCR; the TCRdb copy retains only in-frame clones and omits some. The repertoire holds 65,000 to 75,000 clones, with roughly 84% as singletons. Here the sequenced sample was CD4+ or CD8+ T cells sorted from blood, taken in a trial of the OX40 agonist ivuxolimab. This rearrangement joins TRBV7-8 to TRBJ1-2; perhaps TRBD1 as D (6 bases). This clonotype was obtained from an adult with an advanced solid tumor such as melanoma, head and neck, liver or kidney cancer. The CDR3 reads CASSVRDMNYGYTF. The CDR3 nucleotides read TGTGCCAGCAGCGTCCGGGACATGAACTATGGCTACACCTTC.